The following is a T cell receptor (beta chain) sequence with its context. The sample is drawn from a study of blood T cell repertoires in COVID-19. Looking at the study overall: COVID-19 samples collected from the United States, Italy and Spain covered acute and convalescent phases. In each case, the material was cDNA or gDNA derived from T cells, B-cell-depleted T cells, or PBMCs.

With V trimmed by 8 bases and J by 4 bases, 10 bases remained unmatched. There are 14 residues in the CDR3. Looked up from germline, CDR1 is SQVTM and CDR2 is ANQGSEA. Original data processing: Amplified reference gene primers provided the basis for estimating nucleated cell counts. Here immunoSEQ multiplex PCR was the method, and the copy in TCRdb shows in-frame clones only, minus some. V and J calls and clone size are given by that table; D and trimming were obtained from the DNA. The table shows 200,000 to 250,000 clones, with around 90% occurring only once. Material for sequencing was peripheral blood. The gene calls are TRBV29-1 and TRBJ1-2; TRBD1 agrees at 10 bases. This clonotype originated in a man between 60 and 75 years old with acute or convalescent COVID-19. The DNA for the CDR3 is TGCAGCACTCCTGGGGACAGGGGACTCTATGGCTACACCTTC. Encoded protein: CSTPGDRGLYGYTF.